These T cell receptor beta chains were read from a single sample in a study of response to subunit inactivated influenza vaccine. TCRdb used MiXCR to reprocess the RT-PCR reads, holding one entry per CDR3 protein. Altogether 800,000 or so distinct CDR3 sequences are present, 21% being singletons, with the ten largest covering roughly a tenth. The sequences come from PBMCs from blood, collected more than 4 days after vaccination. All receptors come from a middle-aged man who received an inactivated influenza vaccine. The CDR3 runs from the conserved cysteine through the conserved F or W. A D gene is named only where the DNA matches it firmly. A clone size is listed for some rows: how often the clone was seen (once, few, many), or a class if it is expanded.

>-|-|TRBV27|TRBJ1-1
TGTGCCAGCAGTTTTAGTGTCGGTACTGAAGCTTTCTTT
CASSFSVGTEAFF
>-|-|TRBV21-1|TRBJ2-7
TGTGCCAGCAGCAATTCTATCGAGCAGTACTTC
CASSNSIEQYF
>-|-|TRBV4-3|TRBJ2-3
TGCGCCAGCAGCCAAGCAGGGGCTAGCACAGATACGCAGTATTTT
CASSQAGASTDTQYF
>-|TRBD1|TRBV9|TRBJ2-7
TGTGCCAGCAGCATATACGACAGGGACGAGCAGTACTTC
CASSIYDRDEQYF
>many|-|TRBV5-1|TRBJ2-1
TGCGCCAGCAGCTTGGAGGGTAGTCAGGCCGGTGAGCAGTTCTTC
CASSLEGSQAGEQFF
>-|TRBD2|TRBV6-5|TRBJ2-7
TGTGCCAGCAGTTACTCGCTAGCGGGGAAGTCTACGCAGCAGTACTTC
CASSYSLAGKSTQQYF
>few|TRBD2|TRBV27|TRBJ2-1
TGTGCCAGCCGAGGTCTAGCGGGAGGCGAAACCTACAATGAGCAGTTCTTC
CASRGLAGGETYNEQFF
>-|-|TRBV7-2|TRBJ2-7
TGTGCCAGCAGCGTCCACTCGACCGGGGAGCAGTACTTC
CASSVHSTGEQYF
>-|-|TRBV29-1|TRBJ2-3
TGCAGCGTTGTTTCGTTCACAGATACGCAGTATTTT
CSVVSFTDTQYF
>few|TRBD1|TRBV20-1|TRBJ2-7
TGCAGTGCTAGAGATAGGGACAGATTGAACGAGCAGTACTTC
CSARDRDRLNEQYF
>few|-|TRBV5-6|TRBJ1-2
TGTGCCAGCAGCTTCCGCCGACATGCCTCCTATGGCTACACCTTC
CASSFRRHASYGYTF
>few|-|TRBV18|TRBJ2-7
TGTGCCAGCTCACCTGGCTCCGGGAATTGGCAGTACTTC
CASSPGSGNWQYF
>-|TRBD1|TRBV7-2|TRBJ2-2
TGTGCCAGCAGCCAACAGGGACAGGGCACCGGGGAGCTGTTTTTT
CASSQQGQGTGELFF
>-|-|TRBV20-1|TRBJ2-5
TGCAGTGCAACGGGGCCCTCGGGGGAGACCCAGTACTTC
CSATGPSGETQYF
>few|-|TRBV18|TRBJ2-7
TGTGCCAGCTCACCACGACAGAATCCTTACGAGCAGTACTTC
CASSPRQNPYEQYF
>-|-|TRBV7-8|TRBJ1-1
TGTGCCAGCAGCTTATTCCCGGACAGGAACACTGAAGCTTTCTTT
CASSLFPDRNTEAFF
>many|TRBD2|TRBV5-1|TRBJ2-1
TGCGCCAGCAGGGGGGGGACTAGAGTTGAGCAGTTCTTC
CASRGGTRVEQFF
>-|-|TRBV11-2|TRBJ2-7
TGTGCCAGCGGTATGACAGGCGGAGAGCAGTACTTC
CASGMTGGEQYF
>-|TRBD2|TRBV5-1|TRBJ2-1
TGCGCCAGCAGCTCCCACGGACTAGCGGAGACAGGCAATGAGCAGTTCTTC
CASSSHGLAETGNEQFF
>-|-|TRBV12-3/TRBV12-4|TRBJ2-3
TGTGCCAGCAGTTTATCCCAAGATACGCAGTATTTT
CASSLSQDTQYF
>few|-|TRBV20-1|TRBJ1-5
TGCAGTGCCAGTAGGGGATCGGCGAGTCAGCCCCAGCATTTT
CSASRGSASQPQHF
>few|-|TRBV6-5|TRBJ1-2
TGTGCCAGCAGTTACGTGGGGGGGGTTGCGAACTATGGCTACACCTTC
CASSYVGGVANYGYTF
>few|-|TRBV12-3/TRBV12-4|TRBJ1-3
TGTGCCAGCAGTTTGGGGAACGGTGGAAACACCATATATTTT
CASSLGNGGNTIYF
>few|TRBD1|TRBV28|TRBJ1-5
TGTGCCAGCACAGGGGGCCTCGAACCCCAGCATTTT
CASTGGLEPQHF
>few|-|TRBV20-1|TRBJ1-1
TGCAGTGCTAGAGATGAGGTTGGGGTTGAAGCTTTCTTT
CSARDEVGVEAFF
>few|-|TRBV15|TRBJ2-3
TGTGCCACCAGCATTCCGAGGACAGATACGCAGTATTTT
CATSIPRTDTQYF
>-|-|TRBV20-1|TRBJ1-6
TGCAGTGCTAGAGATCTCACAAGTTCACCCCTCCACTTT
CSARDLTSSPLHF
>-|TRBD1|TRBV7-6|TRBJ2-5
TGTGCCAGCAGCAAGGACAGGGTAGGAGAGACCCAGTACTTC
CASSKDRVGETQYF
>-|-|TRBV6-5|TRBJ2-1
TGTGCCAGCAGCACCTTAGATGGTGAGCAGTTCTTC
CASSTLDGEQFF
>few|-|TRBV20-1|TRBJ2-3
TGCAGTGCTAGAAGGAGCGGACAGAAGATCACAGATACGCAGTATTTT
CSARRSGQKITDTQYF
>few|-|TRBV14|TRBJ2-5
TGTGCCAGCAGCCAAGAACCAGTGGGGACCCAGTACTTC
CASSQEPVGTQYF
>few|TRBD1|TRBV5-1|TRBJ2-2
TGCGCCAGCAGCTTCGGCAGGGGGTCGAACACCGGGGAGCTGTTTTTT
CASSFGRGSNTGELFF
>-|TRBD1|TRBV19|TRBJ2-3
TGTGCCAGTAGTATCATAGGGGGCGGGCCAGATACGCAGTATTTT
CASSIIGGGPDTQYF
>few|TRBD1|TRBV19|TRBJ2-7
TGTGCCAGTAGTACTACCTGGGGACAGGGTTACGAGCAGTACTTC
CASSTTWGQGYEQYF
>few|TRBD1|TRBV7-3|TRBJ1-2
TGTGCCAGCAGCTTATCCCGACAGGGTAACTATGGCTACACCTTC
CASSLSRQGNYGYTF
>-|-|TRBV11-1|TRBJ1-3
TGTGCCAGCAGCCCAAGAACAGGGTTCCTCCTCTCTGGAAACACCATATATTTT
CASSPRTGFLLSGNTIYF
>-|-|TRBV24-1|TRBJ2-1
TGTGCCACCAGTGAATCCGGACAGGGTACTAGCGATGAGCAGTTCTTC
CATSESGQGTSDEQFF
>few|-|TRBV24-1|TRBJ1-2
TGTGCCACCAGTGCCCTGGCTAACTATGGCTACACCTTC
CATSALANYGYTF
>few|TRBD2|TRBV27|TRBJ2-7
TGTGCCAGCAGTTTAGCTAGCGGGGGGCGCAACGAGCAGTACTTC
CASSLASGGRNEQYF
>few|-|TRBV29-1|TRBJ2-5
TGCAGCGTTGCCGGGCAATCCGGGACCTTCCAAGAGACCCAGTACTTC
CSVAGQSGTFQETQYF
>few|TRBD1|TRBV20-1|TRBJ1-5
TGCAGTGCTCTCCTCCAGGGACAGTTTGATCAGCCCCAGCATTTT
CSALLQGQFDQPQHF
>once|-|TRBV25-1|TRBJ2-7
TGTGCCAGCAGTACGCCGGGACTTGGCGAGCAGTACTTC
CASSTPGLGEQYF
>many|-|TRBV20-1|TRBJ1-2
TGCAGTGCTAACAGGGACCACTATGGCTACACCTTC
CSANRDHYGYTF
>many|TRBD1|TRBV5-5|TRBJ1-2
TGTGCCAGCATCCGTGGACAGGGTTCGTGGGGCTACACCTTC
CASIRGQGSWGYTF
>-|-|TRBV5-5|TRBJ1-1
TGTGCCAGCAGCTTCCCCGGGGGCGGCACTGAAGCTTTCTTT
CASSFPGGGTEAFF
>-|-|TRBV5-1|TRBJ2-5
TGCGCCAGCAGCTTGGAGTGGGGGAACCAAGAGACCCAGTACTTC
CASSLEWGNQETQYF
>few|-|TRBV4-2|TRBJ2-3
TGTGCCAGCAGCCATAACACAGGGTACTCAGATACGCAGTATTTT
CASSHNTGYSDTQYF
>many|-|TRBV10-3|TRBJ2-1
TGTGCCATCAGTGGCGGACCGTCTCTCAGGGGTGAGCAGTTCTTC
CAISGGPSLRGEQFF
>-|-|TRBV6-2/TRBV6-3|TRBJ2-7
TGTGCCAGCAGTCCTAGTGGCACAGTCTACGAGCAGTACTTC
CASSPSGTVYEQYF
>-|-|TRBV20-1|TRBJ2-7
TGCAGTGCTAGTATTCCATGGGGCGCCTACGAGCAGTACTTC
CSASIPWGAYEQYF
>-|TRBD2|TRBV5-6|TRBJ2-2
TGTGCCAGCAGCTTGGGTCTAGCGGGAGGATCGAACACCGGGGAGCTGTTTTTT
CASSLGLAGGSNTGELFF
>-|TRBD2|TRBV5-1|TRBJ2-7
TGCGCCAGCAGCGTTACCGGGACTAGCGGGACCTACGAGCAGTACTTC
CASSVTGTSGTYEQYF